This entry concerns a single T cell receptor (beta chain). This receptor's antigen is unknown. No base quality information exists; no much larger clone differs at one position. The entry originates in a study of beta chain bispecific antibodies for T cell cancers (dated by TCRdb to the early 2020s). For the wider study: T cells from healthy donors were cocultured with T cell leukemia lines in the presence of bispecific antibodies, after which the depletion of each TRBV family was measured by TRBV sequencing of the surviving cells. Surface TRBV12 (TRBV12-3) was expressed on Jurkat cells, and surface TRBV5-5 was expressed on HPB-ALL cells. Overall study outcomes, separate from this receptor: Cross-reactivity of the anti-TRBV5-5 antibody with TRBV5-6 was attributed to high sequence similarity between the two genes. Leukemia cell line cells were mixed with normal T cells in each sequenced sample, and most of the targeted TRBV signal was derived from the leukemia cells rather than from the normal T cells.

V is cut by 1 base and J by 0 bases, and the space between the germline ends is 13 bases. The CDR3 covers 17 residues, taking in both the cysteine and the phenylalanine. Only the CDR3 region is kept as DNA, spanning 51 bases read in frame from base 1. CDR1 is given as LNHDA and CDR2 as SQIVND, both from the germline V gene (reference sequence). Unique molecular identifier barcodes were incorporated into the libraries and were used for clonotype quantification. Qiagen AllPrep DNA/RNA Micro kits were used to isolate total RNA, and an Agilent TapeStation was used to check RNA quality. TCR beta libraries were constructed by 5' RACE, in which cDNA synthesis was followed by two PCR steps with TCR beta constant-region gene-specific primers. Sequencing of the TCR beta libraries was performed on an Illumina MiSeq platform. The source study handled its data this way. MIGEC, MiXCR and VDJtools were used for read processing. Clonotype frequency was computed as the clonotype's share of unique molecular identifiers among all unique molecular identifiers in the sample. Any TRBV gene that IMGT lists as a pseudogene or open reading frame, and is therefore nonfunctional, such as TRBV1, TRBV12-1 and TRBV21, was left out. Starting from the raw public reads, TCRdb applied fastp trimming at Q25, assembled clones with MiXCR and retained in-frame beta chains. Rows matching on CDR3 protein sequence are summarized as one entry with the most common DNA and genes. The V and J calls, along with clone size, are taken from TCRdb and not from the paper's own processing. For this sample there are 17,000 or so distinct CDR3 sequences; over 2% appear just once. Clones ranked in the top ten supply 6.9% of the sample.

T cells were expanded from blood mononuclear cells for about 3 days with either the anti-CD3 antibody OKT3 or CD3/CD28 Dynabeads. The culture conditions for expanded T cells were RPMI 1640 plus 10% fetal bovine serum, recombinant human IL-2 (approximately 100 IU/ml) and IL-7 (about 5.5 ng/ml). Cocultures combined roughly 5 x 10^4 normal T cells with roughly 5 x 10^4 target cells and bispecific antibody in 95 to 100 ul, incubated about 16 hours at 37°C. Every bispecific antibody was made of two single-chain variable fragments, expressed in a single-chain diabody format carrying a His tag. The effector T cells were obtained from healthy human donors, with peripheral blood mononuclear cells isolated from leukapheresis samples by Ficoll density gradient centrifugation.

This TCR derives from a human donor in good health. Some clones in this sample may be carry-over from other donors' samples. Input material: healthy donor T cells cultured with leukemia cells. The sequence joins TRBV19 to TRBJ1-5; 5 matching bases give a weak D call of TRBD1. The CDR3 is CASSIGDALYSNQPQHF. The sequence in DNA is TGTGCCAGTAGTATAGGGGACGCACTCTATAGCAATCAGCCCCAGCATTTT.